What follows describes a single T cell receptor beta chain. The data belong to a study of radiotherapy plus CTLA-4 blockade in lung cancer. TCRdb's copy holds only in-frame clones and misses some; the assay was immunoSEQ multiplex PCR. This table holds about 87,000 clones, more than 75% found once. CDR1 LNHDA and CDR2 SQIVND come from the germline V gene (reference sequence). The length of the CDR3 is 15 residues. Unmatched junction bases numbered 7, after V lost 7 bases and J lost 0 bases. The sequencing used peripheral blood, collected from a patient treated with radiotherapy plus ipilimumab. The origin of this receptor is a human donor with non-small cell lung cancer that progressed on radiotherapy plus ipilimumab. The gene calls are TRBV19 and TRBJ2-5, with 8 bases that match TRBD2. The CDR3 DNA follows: TGTGCCAGTAAGAGGAGCGGGGGCAACCAAGAGACCCAGTACTTC. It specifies CASKRSGGNQETQYF.